The clone carrying this T cell receptor beta chain was observed at least ten times. The antigen remains unidentified. This entry comes from a study of T-cell reconstitution after alpha-beta-depleted transplantation in children. V gave up 5 bases and J gave up 4 bases, with 16 bases separating them. This CDR3 has 15 amino acids. Study outcomes and limitations: The study reportedly traced alpha-beta T cells about two months after transplant to several hundred expanded graft clones.

A TCRbeta library incorporating unique molecular identifiers was prepared. Using its own MiXCR run on the PCR reads, TCRdb lists one record per CDR3 protein. The table lists roughly 310,000 distinct CDR3 sequences, approximately 20% of them singletons. The TCR originated in a male patient younger than 18 who had a stem cell transplant for acute lymphoblastic leukemia, so the T cells may come from the graft donor. The sample in question was PBMCs, mostly from graft donor cells, obtained 180 days after TCRalphabeta/CD19-depleted stem cell transplant. The rearrangement uses TRBV12-3 or TRBV12-4 and TRBJ2-3; the D gene is possibly TRBD1 (5 bases). The CDR3: CASSPLRAGSDTQYF. The DNA for the CDR3 is TGTGCCAGCAGTCCCCTCAGGGCAGGATCAGATACGCAGTATTTT.